Listed here is a single T cell receptor (beta chain). No antigen is known for it. Time point defined: patch test 3, about 24 weeks after DPC sensitization. This sample's treatment: therapeutic diphenylcyclopropenone sensitization with weekly scalp DPC. In the original workflow: Per-sample TCR counts ranged from 23,224 to 690,600, median 95,638. TCRdb processed the RACE reads anew with MiXCR; each CDR3 protein has one entry. The V and J calls, along with clone size, are taken from TCRdb and not from the paper's own processing. Among about 160,000 distinct CDR3 sequences listed, 25% to 35% were seen once. The CDR3 spans 14 residues. V lost 1 base, J lost 1 base, and 10 bases lay in between. CDR1 and CDR2 from the germline V gene are DFQATT and SNEGSKA (reference sequence). The data were taken from a study of human T cells and chemical hapten exposure. Study results and limitations: Alopecia affected the donors, so their immune response may differ from healthy people's.

The sequence was collected from a woman between 18 and 30 years old with alopecia areata. Some clones in this sample may be carry-over from other donors' samples. Sample: whole blood, taken in connection with sensitization to the hapten diphenylcyclopropenone (DPC). This chain connects TRBV20-1 to TRBJ2-5; weak D call: TRBD1 (5 bases). The CDR3 region is CSARGPGPQETQYF. CDR3 bases: TGCAGTGCTAGAGGGCCAGGGCCCCAAGAGACCCAGTACTTC.